The present T cell receptor (beta chain) was sequenced within a study of shared clonotypes between healthy human individuals. The study's findings and limits: The study found approximately 5% of naive CD4 clonotypes shared across four donors. Naive subsets tended to show greater estimated richness than memory subsets.

The V end was cut by 3 bases, the J end by 5 bases, with 5 bases between. The CDR3 runs 12 residues. Germline V gives CDR1 SGHAT, CDR2 FQNNGV. CD8 cells regarded as naive lacked CD45RO, were positively chosen for CCR7, and omitted terminally differentiated effector memory CD45RA+ cells. Caucasian adults living in Nashville, Tennessee, provided all samples. Sorted-subset replicate PCRs used 150 to 200 ng DNA, around 27,000 T cell genomes. Generated by immunoSEQ multiplex PCR, the TCRdb table keeps only in-frame clones and is missing some. The sample holds fewer than 1 million clones, roughly 96% seen once. Note on this clone: The antigen remains unidentified. Within the sample, other DNA sequences also encode this same CDR3.

The chain joins TRBV11-2 to TRBJ2-1; D gene unclear. The receptor comes from a man younger than 40 in good health. The sequencing sample was made of naive CD8+ T cells sorted from blood. The CDR3 protein is CASSFLDNEQFF. The CDR3 region has the DNA TGTGCCAGCAGCTTTTTGGACAATGAGCAGTTCTTC.